The rows below give T cell receptor beta chains drawn from one sample of a study of OX40 agonist ivuxolimab in advanced cancers. TCRdb keeps only in-frame clones here, not all; method: immunoSEQ multiplex PCR. The repertoire holds about 48,000 clones, with 80% to 85% as singletons. The specimen comprised CD4+ or CD8+ T cells sorted from blood, sampled in a trial of the OX40 agonist ivuxolimab. The source of these receptors is an adult with an advanced solid tumor such as melanoma, head and neck, liver or kidney cancer. CDR3s include the opening cysteine and the closing phenylalanine or tryptophan. Each record gives: V gene, clone size, J gene, D gene, CDR3 DNA, CDR3 protein. A D gene is named only where the DNA matches it firmly. For some rows the clone size is stated as once, few or many, or as a class when expanded; others skip it.

V gene: TRBV6-1; clone size: NA; J gene: TRBJ1-1; D gene: NA; CDR3 DNA: TGTGCCAGCAGTGTTCTGGGGCCGAACACTGAAGCTTTCTTT; CDR3 protein: CASSVLGPNTEAFF
V gene: TRBV6-1; clone size: NA; J gene: TRBJ1-5; D gene: NA; CDR3 DNA: TGTGCCAGCAGGGCAGGGCCCGATCAGCCCCAGCATTTT; CDR3 protein: CASRAGPDQPQHF
V gene: TRBV5-6; clone size: few; J gene: TRBJ2-1; D gene: NA; CDR3 DNA: TGTGCCAGCAGCTTGTCGGTACCAGGCAATGAGCAGTTCTTC; CDR3 protein: CASSLSVPGNEQFF
V gene: TRBV7-7; clone size: NA; J gene: TRBJ1-3; D gene: NA; CDR3 DNA: TGTGCCAGCAGTATGGACAGTAGAAACACCATATATTTT; CDR3 protein: CASSMDSRNTIYF
V gene: TRBV7-9; clone size: NA; J gene: TRBJ2-1; D gene: NA; CDR3 DNA: TGTGCCAGCAGTCCCCCTTTCACTCGCTCCTACAATGAGCAGTTCTTC; CDR3 protein: CASSPPFTRSYNEQFF
V gene: TRBV28; clone size: NA; J gene: TRBJ1-5; D gene: TRBD1; CDR3 DNA: TGTGCCAGCAGTTTACACCGGGACAGGGCCAACGCACTACTTTATAGCAATCAGCCCCAGCATTTT; CDR3 protein: CASSLHRDRANALLYSNQPQHF
V gene: TRBV19; clone size: NA; J gene: TRBJ1-2; D gene: NA; CDR3 DNA: TGTGCCAGTAGTGTACAACAGGGCCTCTATGGCTACACCTTC; CDR3 protein: CASSVQQGLYGYTF
V gene: TRBV14; clone size: few; J gene: TRBJ2-1; D gene: NA; CDR3 DNA: TGTGCCAGCAGCCAAGATGAGGGGGAGGGTGAGCAGTTCTTC; CDR3 protein: CASSQDEGEGEQFF
V gene: TRBV30; clone size: NA; J gene: TRBJ2-6; D gene: NA; CDR3 DNA: TGTGCCTGGAGTGTAGGTGGGGCCAACGTCCTGACTTTC; CDR3 protein: CAWSVGGANVLTF
V gene: TRBV25-1; clone size: once; J gene: TRBJ1-4; D gene: TRBD1; CDR3 DNA: TGTGCCAGCAGTGAGGGGGTGGGACAGGGAACTAATGAAAAACTGTTTTTT; CDR3 protein: CASSEGVGQGTNEKLFF
V gene: TRBV5-1; clone size: NA; J gene: TRBJ2-3; D gene: TRBD1; CDR3 DNA: TGCGCCAGCAGCCCTGGACAGGGAGGTAATACGCAGTATTTT; CDR3 protein: CASSPGQGGNTQYF
V gene: TRBV4-1; clone size: NA; J gene: TRBJ2-1; D gene: TRBD2; CDR3 DNA: TGCGCCAGCAGCCAAGAAGGAGCGGGAGGGTCCTACAATGAGCAGTTCTTC; CDR3 protein: CASSQEGAGGSYNEQFF
V gene: TRBV2; clone size: NA; J gene: TRBJ2-7; D gene: NA; CDR3 DNA: TGTGCCAGCGGGCGGACCCCAGCTCGGGAGCAGTACTTC; CDR3 protein: CASGRTPAREQYF
V gene: TRBV27; clone size: NA; J gene: TRBJ1-1; D gene: NA; CDR3 DNA: TGTGCCAGCAGTTTTAAGACAGGAGAGGGTAACACTGAAGCTTTCTTT; CDR3 protein: CASSFKTGEGNTEAFF
V gene: TRBV18; clone size: NA; J gene: TRBJ2-2; D gene: TRBD2; CDR3 DNA: TGTGCCAGCTCACCACAGGGGACTAGGAGAACCGGGGAGCTGTTTTTT; CDR3 protein: CASSPQGTRRTGELFF
V gene: TRBV5-1; clone size: NA; J gene: TRBJ2-5; D gene: NA; CDR3 DNA: TGCGCCAGCAGTCCTGACGCCCGGCGGGGAGAGACCCAGTACTTC; CDR3 protein: CASSPDARRGETQYF
V gene: TRBV7-2; clone size: NA; J gene: TRBJ2-1; D gene: TRBD2; CDR3 DNA: TGTGCCAGCAGCTTAGTAGGCGGGAGTCACAATGAGCAGTTCTTC; CDR3 protein: CASSLVGGSHNEQFF
V gene: TRBV30; clone size: few; J gene: TRBJ1-5; D gene: NA; CDR3 DNA: TGTGCCTGGAGCATGGGGGGGAATCAGCCCCAGCATTTT; CDR3 protein: CAWSMGGNQPQHF
V gene: TRBV7-9; clone size: NA; J gene: TRBJ1-1; D gene: TRBD1; CDR3 DNA: TGTGCCAGCAGCTCCGGGGCGGACAGGGTACATGAAGCTTTCTTT; CDR3 protein: CASSSGADRVHEAFF
V gene: TRBV11-3; clone size: NA; J gene: TRBJ2-2; D gene: NA; CDR3 DNA: TGTGCCAGCAGCGGAGTTGCGGGAAGCACCGGGGAGCTGTTTTTT; CDR3 protein: CASSGVAGSTGELFF
V gene: TRBV27; clone size: NA; J gene: TRBJ1-2; D gene: NA; CDR3 DNA: TGTGCCAGCAGCCCGAGGGGAGGTCTCCATAGTGGCTACACCTTC; CDR3 protein: CASSPRGGLHSGYTF
V gene: TRBV6-6; clone size: NA; J gene: TRBJ2-3; D gene: NA; CDR3 DNA: TGTGCCAGCAGTTCGATACTATCCACAGATACGCAGTATTTT; CDR3 protein: CASSSILSTDTQYF
V gene: TRBV5-4; clone size: NA; J gene: TRBJ1-2; D gene: TRBD1; CDR3 DNA: TGTGCCAGCAGCTTGACTAGGACAGGGGTGGTAGATGGCTACACCTTC; CDR3 protein: CASSLTRTGVVDGYTF
V gene: TRBV5-5; clone size: NA; J gene: TRBJ1-5; D gene: TRBD1; CDR3 DNA: TGTGCCAGCAGCCCCGGACAGGGGCATCAGCCCCAGCATTTT; CDR3 protein: CASSPGQGHQPQHF
V gene: TRBV5-1; clone size: NA; J gene: TRBJ1-1; D gene: TRBD1; CDR3 DNA: TGCGCCAGCAGCTTGACGGGACAGGGGGCCGTGAACACTGAAGCTTTCTTT; CDR3 protein: CASSLTGQGAVNTEAFF
V gene: TRBV19; clone size: NA; J gene: TRBJ2-1; D gene: NA; CDR3 DNA: TGTGCCAGTAGTATTTCCCCAGAGAACAATGAGCAGTTCTTC; CDR3 protein: CASSISPENNEQFF